The text below deals with one T cell receptor (beta chain). The germline CDR1 and CDR2 sequences are SGDLS and YYNGEE. The CDR3 extends over 12 amino acids. Trimming took 4 bases from V and 6 from J, leaving 10 bases between them. Methods used by the authors: Nucleated cell number was recorded as an estimate derived from reference gene primer amplification. TCRdb's table, derived via immunoSEQ multiplex PCR, lists solely in-frame clones and lacks some. V, J and clone size derive from that table, while D and trimming were established from the DNA sequence. The sample lists about 200,000 clones, about 79% occurring once. These data originate in a study of blood T cell repertoires in COVID-19. Looking at the study overall: Samples taken during acute and convalescent COVID-19 were collected in the United States, Italy and Spain. Sample material is recorded as cDNA or gDNA derived from T cells, B-cell-depleted T cells, or PBMCs.

This chain joins TRBV9 and TRBJ1-2; D not certain. This receptor was identified in a human donor in a cohort sampled during active COVID-19. The source material was peripheral blood. CDR3 sequence (DNA): TGTGCCAGCAGCTCCCGGGAGGATGGCTACACCTTC. As protein: CASSSREDGYTF.